Only a few counts were recorded for the clone carrying this T cell receptor beta chain. A TCRbeta library incorporating unique molecular identifiers was prepared. TCRdb re-analysed the PCR reads in MiXCR, keeping a single row per CDR3 protein. The table records hundreds of thousands of distinct CDR3 sequences, under 25% of them present only once. This entry is derived from a study of T-cell reconstitution after alpha-beta-depleted transplantation in children. The sequence was obtained from a boy under two years old who had a stem cell transplant for acute myeloid leukemia, so the T cells may come from the graft donor. The sample consisted of PBMCs, mostly from graft donor cells, taken 360 days after TCRalphabeta/CD19-depleted stem cell transplant.

The CDR3 sequence: CASSLDDLGADTQYF. CDR3 nucleotides: TGTGCCAGCAGCTTAGATGACCTCGGGGCAGATACGCAGTATTTT. The gene calls are TRBV7-6 and TRBJ2-3; the D gene is possibly TRBD2 (5 bases). V lost 1 base, J lost 4 bases, and 12 bases lay in between. The CDR3 extends over 15 amino acids. The V gene's germline CDR1 is SGHVS and CDR2 FNYEAQ.